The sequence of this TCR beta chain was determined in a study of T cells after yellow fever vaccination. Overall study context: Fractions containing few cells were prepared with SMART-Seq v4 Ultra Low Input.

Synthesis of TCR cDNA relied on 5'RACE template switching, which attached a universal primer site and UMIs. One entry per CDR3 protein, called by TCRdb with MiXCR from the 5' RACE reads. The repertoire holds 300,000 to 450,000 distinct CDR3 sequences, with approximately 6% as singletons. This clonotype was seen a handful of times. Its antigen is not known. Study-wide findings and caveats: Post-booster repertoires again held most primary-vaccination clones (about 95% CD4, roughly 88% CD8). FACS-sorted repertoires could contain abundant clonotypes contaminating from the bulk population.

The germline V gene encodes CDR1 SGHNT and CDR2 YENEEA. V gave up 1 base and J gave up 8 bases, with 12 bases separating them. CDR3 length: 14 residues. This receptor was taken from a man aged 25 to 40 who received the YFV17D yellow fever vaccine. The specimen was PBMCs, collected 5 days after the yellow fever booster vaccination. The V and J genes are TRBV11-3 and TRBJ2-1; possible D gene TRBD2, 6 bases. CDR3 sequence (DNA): TGTGCCAGCAGCTTAGGGACGGGAGTGGATGAGCAGTTCTTC. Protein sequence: CASSLGTGVDEQFF.